This is a list of T cell receptor beta chains from one sample in a study of regulatory T cells in long-lasting Graves disease. TCRdb re-called the multiplex PCR reads with MiXCR, one entry per CDR3 protein. The sample consists of 550,000 or so distinct CDR3 sequences, 12% of them appearing once. Separately, the same data were catalogued under a study of T cells in Graves' hyperthyroidism and ophthalmopathy.

The sequences come from peripheral blood mononuclear cells (PBMCs), collected at new diagnosis, from a patient treated with antithyroid drugs. The receptors derive from a woman in her 30s with Graves disease. CDR3s leave out the opening cysteine and the closing phenylalanine or tryptophan. Each record gives: CDR3 length, V gene, clone size, CDR3 protein. Expanded clones get a size class; other rows say once, few or many, or leave the size out.

CDR3 length: 11; V gene: TRBV28; clone size: many; CDR3 protein: ASSFQGSYGYT
CDR3 length: 13; V gene: TRBV3-1; clone size: many; CDR3 protein: ASSQDQRGVYEQY
CDR3 length: 11; V gene: TRBV2; clone size: -; CDR3 protein: ASEQGADQPQH
CDR3 length: 10; V gene: TRBV29-1; clone size: many; CDR3 protein: SVVAASGELF
CDR3 length: 14; V gene: TRBV5-1; clone size: few; CDR3 protein: ASSLAPGDRASEQF
CDR3 length: 13; V gene: TRBV19; clone size: -; CDR3 protein: ASTEGGYRNQPQH
CDR3 length: 10; V gene: TRBV20-1; clone size: few; CDR3 protein: SATDRASGYT
CDR3 length: 12; V gene: TRBV7-2; clone size: few; CDR3 protein: ASSDSTASTGYT
CDR3 length: 13; V gene: TRBV20-1; clone size: many; CDR3 protein: SASGFAGAQETQY
CDR3 length: 11; V gene: TRBV15; clone size: many; CDR3 protein: ATSLQGGETQY
CDR3 length: 15; V gene: TRBV7-2; clone size: few; CDR3 protein: ASSLVSGIHSNQPQH
CDR3 length: 12; V gene: TRBV29-1; clone size: -; CDR3 protein: SVARGRGSDTQY
CDR3 length: 13; V gene: TRBV5-8; clone size: -; CDR3 protein: ASSSGGGAGTEAF
CDR3 length: 11; V gene: TRBV2; clone size: many; CDR3 protein: ASERDRVDEQY
CDR3 length: 11; V gene: TRBV18; clone size: many; CDR3 protein: ASSPRQGPEQF
CDR3 length: 15; V gene: TRBV24-1; clone size: many; CDR3 protein: ATSDLLTSGREGEQF
CDR3 length: 14; V gene: TRBV24-1; clone size: many; CDR3 protein: ATSETGTGKRNTQY
CDR3 length: 14; V gene: TRBV6-1; clone size: many; CDR3 protein: ASSEKTRTSPYEQY
CDR3 length: 11; V gene: TRBV25-1; clone size: many; CDR3 protein: ASSKGLGTEAF
CDR3 length: 10; V gene: TRBV29-1; clone size: many; CDR3 protein: SVEASGLEQY
CDR3 length: 13; V gene: TRBV27; clone size: many; CDR3 protein: ASSLGRDPQETQY
CDR3 length: 11; V gene: TRBV5-1; clone size: -; CDR3 protein: ARTQGYNEKLF
CDR3 length: 15; V gene: TRBV19; clone size: few; CDR3 protein: ASTPNRDYPLLYGYT
CDR3 length: 11; V gene: TRBV13; clone size: many; CDR3 protein: ASSPRGVYEQY
CDR3 length: 10; V gene: TRBV20-1; clone size: few; CDR3 protein: SALPGRLKAF
CDR3 length: 14; V gene: TRBV7-9; clone size: -; CDR3 protein: ASSRWPELGYNEQF
CDR3 length: 11; V gene: TRBV12-3/TRBV12-4; clone size: many; CDR3 protein: ASSAGWHYGYT
CDR3 length: 10; V gene: TRBV7-9; clone size: -; CDR3 protein: ASSSYNTEAF
CDR3 length: 12; V gene: TRBV15; clone size: many; CDR3 protein: ATSRDRGEETQY
CDR3 length: 16; V gene: TRBV6-1; clone size: many; CDR3 protein: ASSEAGQGPSGANVLT
CDR3 length: 13; V gene: TRBV6-1; clone size: few; CDR3 protein: ASSQTGTGGQPQH
CDR3 length: 13; V gene: TRBV6-5; clone size: -; CDR3 protein: ASSYSGGPLYEQY
CDR3 length: 12; V gene: TRBV6-1; clone size: many; CDR3 protein: ASSQSGQVYEQY
CDR3 length: 12; V gene: TRBV5-5; clone size: many; CDR3 protein: ASSLEALTDTQY
CDR3 length: 10; V gene: TRBV6-1; clone size: -; CDR3 protein: ASGPRRAEAF
CDR3 length: 15; V gene: TRBV19; clone size: many; CDR3 protein: ASSIRTSGRSGGELF
CDR3 length: 13; V gene: TRBV11-2; clone size: many; CDR3 protein: ASSPPEGQLNEQF
CDR3 length: 10; V gene: TRBV20-1; clone size: many; CDR3 protein: SAREGWDTLH
CDR3 length: 14; V gene: TRBV12-3/TRBV12-4; clone size: few; CDR3 protein: ASSPRSGSNTGELF
CDR3 length: 13; V gene: TRBV6-1; clone size: many; CDR3 protein: ASRLAFLTLNEQF
CDR3 length: 11; V gene: TRBV5-6; clone size: many; CDR3 protein: ASSLSRTDTQY
CDR3 length: 11; V gene: TRBV9; clone size: few; CDR3 protein: ARFRGFRGSAF
CDR3 length: 12; V gene: TRBV20-1; clone size: many; CDR3 protein: SARVAGVSYEQY
CDR3 length: 13; V gene: TRBV7-2; clone size: many; CDR3 protein: ASSLSSGRVYEQY
CDR3 length: 14; V gene: TRBV7-8; clone size: -; CDR3 protein: ASSPLTDRDRGGYT
CDR3 length: 17; V gene: TRBV7-9; clone size: many; CDR3 protein: ASSLLLAGVPSEAGELF
CDR3 length: 12; V gene: TRBV20-1; clone size: few; CDR3 protein: SARASVDTYEQY
CDR3 length: 13; V gene: TRBV3-1; clone size: -; CDR3 protein: ASSHSRGRFEKLF
CDR3 length: 11; V gene: TRBV14; clone size: many; CDR3 protein: ASSQENYNEQF
CDR3 length: 13; V gene: TRBV20-1; clone size: many; CDR3 protein: SATVGWEAGDTQY
CDR3 length: 13; V gene: TRBV19; clone size: many; CDR3 protein: ASSGVAGVGDTQY
CDR3 length: 11; V gene: TRBV7-9; clone size: many; CDR3 protein: ASSLDGGETQY
CDR3 length: 12; V gene: TRBV20-1; clone size: many; CDR3 protein: SADTRGSYNEQF
CDR3 length: 14; V gene: TRBV18; clone size: few; CDR3 protein: ASSPPGRHSYNEQF
CDR3 length: 13; V gene: TRBV6-1; clone size: many; CDR3 protein: ASNPDVGGNSPLH
CDR3 length: 12; V gene: TRBV27; clone size: -; CDR3 protein: ASSSSQMNTEAF
CDR3 length: 13; V gene: TRBV19; clone size: few; CDR3 protein: ASSRDSDLFYGYT
CDR3 length: 17; V gene: TRBV19; clone size: few; CDR3 protein: ASSIGTSGYPSSYDEQF
CDR3 length: 10; V gene: TRBV6-2/TRBV6-3; clone size: few; CDR3 protein: ATALRVGEQF
CDR3 length: 14; V gene: TRBV11-2; clone size: many; CDR3 protein: ASSLAGTGWQETQY